This T cell receptor (beta chain) was captured in a study of T-cell memory formation after mild COVID-19. A single record per CDR3 protein comes from TCRdb applying MiXCR to the 5' RACE reads. The repertoire holds under 250,000 distinct CDR3 sequences, around 30% seen once, with roughly an eighth in the top ten. This clonotype was counted only a few times. Between the trimmed V and J ends, which lost 1 base and 14 bases, there was a span of 17 bases. CDR3 length: 13 amino acids. The germline gives CDR1 SGHTA, CDR2 FQGNSA. The clonotype originates from an adult woman who had mild COVID-19 (a few samples of this study predate the infection). Cell type and time point are not known. Material for sequencing was PBMCs or a T cell subset sorted from them (not recorded which). The V call is TRBV7-2, the J call TRBJ2-5; no clear D gene. CDR3: CASSLVLADPPYF. For the CDR3, the DNA is TGTGCCAGCAGCTTAGTTCTCGCGGACCCTCCTTACTTC.